A selection of T cell receptor beta chains follows, all from one sample in a study of PD-1 blockade in mismatch repair-deficient tumors. The table came from immunoSEQ multiplex PCR; TCRdb's copy has only in-frame clones and leaves some out. The profile shows 77,000 or so clones, about four fifths of them singletons. The sequences come from peripheral blood, collected 44 weeks after starting pembrolizumab. The receptors originated from an adult with mismatch repair-deficient cancer. The CDR3 runs from the conserved cysteine through the conserved F or W. The order of the fields is clone size, D gene, J gene, V gene, CDR3 protein, CDR3 DNA. A D gene is named only where the DNA matches it firmly. Rows may omit the clone size; those that give it use once, few, many or a size class.

>-|TRBD2|TRBJ2-6|TRBV5-4
CASSTARASGYSGANVLTF
TGTGCCAGCAGCACGGCCCGGGCTAGCGGGTATTCTGGGGCCAACGTCCTGACTTTC
>-|-|TRBJ1-5|TRBV6-1
CASSEVPTSSNQPQHF
TGTGCCAGCAGTGAAGTCCCCACCAGTAGCAATCAGCCCCAGCATTTT
>-|-|TRBJ2-2|TRBV2
CASSEAVGLGTGELFF
TGTGCCAGCAGTGAAGCGGTGGGGCTCGGCACCGGGGAGCTGTTTTTT
>-|TRBD2|TRBJ2-5|TRBV7-2
CASSSGTSVTETQYF
TGTGCCAGCAGCTCCGGGACTAGTGTCACAGAGACCCAGTACTTC
>-|-|TRBJ1-1|TRBV6-5
CASSYDRALNTEAFF
TGTGCCAGCAGTTACGATAGGGCCCTGAACACTGAAGCTTTCTTT
>-|TRBD2|TRBJ2-7|TRBV2
CASTREGPYEQYF
TGTGCCAGCACGAGGGAGGGCCCCTACGAGCAGTACTTC
>-|TRBD2|TRBJ2-3|TRBV30
CAWTLAGDSTDTQYF
TGTGCCTGGACACTAGCGGGAGACTCCACAGATACGCAGTATTTT
>-|TRBD1|TRBJ2-1|TRBV15
CATSHRASGGNEQFF
TGTGCCACCAGCCACAGAGCGTCAGGGGGCAATGAGCAGTTCTTC
>-|-|TRBJ1-1|TRBV7-8
CASSRNSATEAFF
TGTGCCAGCAGCCGTAATTCGGCCACTGAAGCTTTCTTT
>-|TRBD2|TRBJ2-4|TRBV2
CASMGLAGVFQYF
TGTGCCAGCATGGGACTAGCGGGAGTGTTTCAGTACTTC
>once|-|TRBJ1-1|TRBV7-2
CASSLVVRWEGAEAFF
TGTGCCAGCAGCTTAGTTGTGCGTTGGGAGGGGGCTGAAGCTTTCTTT
>once|-|TRBJ2-1|TRBV11-1
CASSLREDTYNEQFF
TGTGCCAGCAGCTTAAGGGAGGACACCTACAATGAGCAGTTCTTC
>-|TRBD2|TRBJ2-1|TRBV5-5
CASSPSTSDDNEQFF
TGTGCCAGCAGCCCGAGCACTAGCGACGACAATGAGCAGTTCTTC
>-|-|TRBJ2-3|TRBV9
CASSIGTGSSTDTQYF
TGTGCCAGCAGTATCGGGACGGGATCTAGCACAGATACGCAGTATTTT
>few|-|TRBJ2-5|TRBV7-9
CASSFRSSGLQTQYF
TGTGCCAGCAGCTTCAGGTCAAGCGGCCTGCAGACCCAGTACTTC
>-|-|TRBJ2-1|TRBV11-3
CASSLDQENEQFF
TGTGCCAGCAGCTTAGATCAGGAGAATGAGCAGTTCTTC
>-|-|TRBJ2-2|TRBV7-9
CASSPGAGELFF
TGTGCCAGCAGCCCTGGAGCCGGGGAGCTGTTTTTT
>-|TRBD2|TRBJ2-1|TRBV7-3
CASSQSGGTYNEQFF
TGTGCCAGCAGCCAAAGCGGGGGGACCTACAATGAGCAGTTCTTC
>-|-|TRBJ2-7|TRBV9
CASSVEMQPTGEYEQYF
TGTGCCAGCAGCGTAGAAATGCAGCCGACAGGAGAATACGAGCAGTACTTC
>-|-|TRBJ2-7|TRBV7-9
CASSLGFGIYYEQYF
TGTGCCAGCAGCTTAGGTTTCGGAATCTATTACGAGCAGTACTTC
>-|TRBD2|TRBJ2-7|TRBV7-8
CASSPRTSGPGEQYF
TGTGCCAGCAGCCCCCGGACTAGCGGACCGGGGGAGCAGTACTTC
>-|TRBD2|TRBJ2-7|TRBV11-2
CASSHSWTSSPYEQYF
TGTGCCAGCAGCCATAGTTGGACTAGTAGCCCCTACGAGCAGTACTTC
>-|-|TRBJ2-1|TRBV7-2
CASSLDSLSYNEQFF
TGTGCCAGCAGCTTAGACAGTTTATCCTACAATGAGCAGTTCTTC
>-|-|TRBJ1-4|TRBV15
CATRGGAPVTTNEKLFF
TGTGCCACCAGGGGGGGAGCACCCGTAACGACTAATGAAAAACTGTTTTTT
>-|TRBD1|TRBJ2-7|TRBV5-1
CASSLLQGAYEQYF
TGCGCCAGCAGCTTGCTGCAGGGGGCCTACGAGCAGTACTTC
>few|-|TRBJ2-2|TRBV6-1
CASSEFGSGNGELFF
TGTGCCAGCAGTGAATTTGGGAGCGGTAACGGGGAGCTGTTTTTT
>once|-|TRBJ2-2|TRBV2
CATQGASGYTGELFF
TGTGCCACCCAGGGGGCTAGCGGATACACCGGGGAGCTGTTTTTT
>-|-|TRBJ2-1|TRBV5-1
CASSLGGDHYNEQFF
TGCGCCAGCAGCTTGGGTGGGGATCACTACAATGAGCAGTTCTTC
>few|TRBD1|TRBJ2-2|TRBV5-1
CASSLNRGGTGELFF
TGCGCCAGCAGCTTGAACAGGGGTGGGACCGGGGAGCTGTTTTTT
>-|-|TRBJ2-5|TRBV7-7
CASSRDREGETQYF
TGTGCTAGCAGCCGCGATCGGGAAGGAGAGACCCAGTACTTC
>-|TRBD1|TRBJ2-5|TRBV4-3
CASSQGQGAMETQYF
TGCGCCAGCAGCCAAGGACAGGGGGCTATGGAGACCCAGTACTTC
>-|-|TRBJ1-4|TRBV7-3
CASSSQGGPNEKLFF
TGTGCCAGCAGCTCACAGGGAGGACCAAATGAAAAACTGTTTTTT
>-|-|TRBJ2-7|TRBV4-3
CASSQDWNPYEQYF
TGCGCCAGCAGCCAAGACTGGAATCCCTACGAGCAGTACTTC
>-|TRBD2|TRBJ2-2|TRBV7-9
CASSLGRLAETGELFF
TGTGCCAGCAGCCTAGGACGGCTAGCGGAGACCGGGGAGCTGTTTTTT
>-|TRBD2|TRBJ2-1|TRBV9
CASSVEGGSSRNNEQFF
TGTGCCAGCAGCGTAGAGGGAGGGTCTAGCCGAAACAATGAGCAGTTCTTC
>-|-|TRBJ2-3|TRBV7-2
CASSPVGGSTDTQYF
TGTGCCAGCAGCCCAGTCGGGGGAAGCACAGATACGCAGTATTTT
>-|-|TRBJ2-5|TRBV5-6
CASSPSFGAETQYF
TGTGCCAGCAGCCCTTCCTTTGGAGCAGAGACCCAGTACTTC
>few|-|TRBJ2-2|TRBV5-6
CASSLARVFTGELFF
TGTGCCAGCAGCTTGGCCAGAGTTTTCACCGGGGAGCTGTTTTTT
>-|-|TRBJ1-1|TRBV6-5
CASKRDGGTEAFF
TGTGCCAGCAAAAGGGACGGCGGCACTGAAGCTTTCTTT
>-|TRBD1|TRBJ1-1|TRBV7-6
CASSRDRNTEAFF
TGTGCCAGCAGCCGGGACAGAAACACTGAAGCTTTCTTT
>-|TRBD1|TRBJ1-5|TRBV29-1
CSVGGQGANQPQHF
TGCAGCGTTGGAGGACAGGGAGCCAATCAGCCCCAGCATTTT
>-|TRBD2|TRBJ2-7|TRBV4-3
CASSQDGGSNSYEQYF
TGCGCCAGCAGCCAAGACGGGGGGAGCAACTCCTACGAGCAGTACTTC
>-|TRBD2|TRBJ2-1|TRBV4-2
CASSLTGGLGNEQFF
TGTGCCAGCAGCCTAACGGGAGGGTTAGGGAATGAGCAGTTCTTC
>-|TRBD1|TRBJ1-4|TRBV4-1
CASSQLGQGYNEKLFF
TGCGCCAGCAGCCAATTGGGACAGGGGTATAATGAAAAACTGTTTTTT
>-|TRBD1|TRBJ1-2|TRBV12-5
CASGLVRGTGGNYGYTF
TGTGCTAGTGGTTTGGTACGAGGGACAGGGGGTAACTATGGCTACACCTTC